A single sample is the source of the 6 T cell receptor beta chains below, sequenced in a study of cytomegalovirus exposure and HLA in healthy donors. Researchers ran the PCR with 60 Vbeta and 13 Jbeta primers. Here immunoSEQ multiplex PCR was the method, and the copy in TCRdb shows in-frame clones only, minus some. The data contain some 70,000 clones, less than 80% of them seen just once; the ten biggest clones take up approximately 2.9%. The sequencing sample was made of PBMCs. All receptors come from a woman between 45 and 65 years old in good health and CMV-seronegative.

The chain has TRBV28 and TRBJ1-1; no clear D gene. Germline CDR1 is MDHEN and CDR2 is SYDVKM. V was trimmed by 6 bases and J by 2 bases, leaving 4 bases between them. This CDR3 is 11 amino acids long. The CDR3, as DNA: TGTGCCAGCAGCCCAAACACTGAAGCTTTCTTT. Encoded protein: CASSPNTEAFF.

The chain employs TRBV27 and TRBJ1-2, with TRBD1 as a possible D gene (6 bases). This CDR3 is 14 amino acids long. Germline V gives CDR1 MNHEY, CDR2 SMNVEV (reference sequence). V lost 1 base to trimming and J lost 6 bases, with 12 bases between them. The CDR3 region has the DNA TGTGCCAGCAGTTTATTGCGGGGGGCCCATGGCTACACCTTC. Translation gives CASSLLRGAHGYTF.

The chain uses TRBV30 and TRBJ1-1; 9 nucleotides align to TRBD1. Trimming removed 4 bases from V and 4 bases from J; junction bases left unmatched: 10. CDR3 length: 15 amino acids. Germline V lookup: CDR1 GTSNPN, CDR2 SVGIG (reference sequence). The chain's CDR3 is CAWKNRRQGVTEAFF. The CDR3 coding sequence is TGTGCCTGGAAAAACAGACGACAGGGGGTCACTGAAGCTTTCTTT.

The genes are TRBV18 and TRBJ2-1, with 9 bases fitting TRBD2. The V segment lost 1 base and the J segment 4 bases; nucleotides outside the gene matches: 8. Germline lookup yields CDR1 KGHSH and CDR2 LQKENI. The CDR3 runs 17 residues. The CDR3: CASSPRGGRALYNEQFF. In nucleotides, the CDR3 is TGTGCCAGCTCACCACGAGGCGGGAGGGCCCTATACAATGAGCAGTTCTTC.

This clone was found once. The chain is built from TRBV5-1 and TRBJ1-1; possibly TRBD1 for D (6 bases). Germline CDR1 reads SGHRS; CDR2 reads YFSETQ. The CDR3 is 14 residues long. The V end lost 0 bases, the J end lost 5 bases, and 11 bases lay between the germline ends. The CDR3 DNA reads TGCGCCAGCAGCTTGGAGGGGGTAGTGACTGAAGCTTTCTTT. It codes for CASSLEGVVTEAFF.

This clone was detected a few times. The genes are TRBV7-2 and TRBJ2-5, with 12 bases fitting TRBD2. Losses at the gene ends were 5 bases for V and 0 bases for J; bases not matched to a gene: 7. This CDR3 spans 17 amino acids. Germline V CDR1 and CDR2: SGHTA, FQGNSA. The CDR3 region has the DNA TGTGCCAGCAGCCCCGACCGGACTAGCGGGGACCAAGAGACCCAGTACTTC. It is translated as CASSPDRTSGDQETQYF.